The 15 T cell receptor beta chains below all came from one sample that was sequenced in a study of response to subunit inactivated influenza vaccine. TCRdb fed the RT-PCR reads into MiXCR, producing one record per CDR3 protein. The sample holds around 520,000 distinct CDR3 sequences, about an eighth seen once. This specimen consisted of PBMCs from blood, obtained on the day of vaccination. The origin of the receptors is a man aged 45 to 65 who received an inactivated influenza vaccine.

The gene calls are TRBV2 and TRBJ2-1; 9 bases are shared with TRBD2. Per germline, CDR1 SNHLY and CDR2 FYNNEI. This CDR3 is 15 amino acids long. V gave up 8 bases and J gave up 4 bases; unmatched junction bases: 9. As DNA, the CDR3 is TGTGCCAGCGCCTCAAGCGGGAGGAAATACAATGAGCAGTTCTTC. Protein: CASASSGRKYNEQFF.

The gene calls are TRBV21-1 and TRBJ2-7; no check of the table's D call, TRBD2, against the DNA was made. TRBV21-1 constitutes a pseudogene. The CDR3 has 14 residues. The CDR3 region is CASISRRVGYEQYF. The DNA for the CDR3 is TGTGCCAGCATTTCAAGGCGGGTGGGGTACGAGCAGTACTTC.

The genes are TRBV6-5 and TRBJ2-3, with 7 bases matching TRBD2. Germline CDR1 MNHEY, CDR2 SVGAGI. The V and J ends lost 2 bases and 4 bases, in that order; junction bases with no gene match: 0. CDR3 length equals 13 residues. CDR3 region: CASSYRGADTQYF. For the CDR3, the DNA is TGTGCCAGCAGTTACCGGGGGGCAGATACGCAGTATTTT.

This clonotype has more than one count but fewer than ten. V usage is TRBV12-3 or TRBV12-4 and J usage is TRBJ2-2; no clear D gene. The CDR3 spans 12 residues. V was clipped by 5 bases and J by 9 bases, with 10 bases between them. Here the CDR3 reads CASSPGGRELFF. CDR3 coding DNA: TGTGCCAGCAGTCCAGGCGGAAGGGAGCTGTTTTTT.

This clonotype was observed a few times. The genes are TRBV7-9 and TRBJ2-7, with 7 bases fitting TRBD1. J was trimmed by 0 bases and V by 1 base; bases with no gene match: 3. Germline CDR1 SEHNR, CDR2 FQNEAQ (reference sequence). The CDR3 extends over 15 amino acids. As DNA, the CDR3 is TGTGCCAGCAGCTTAGATTGGGACAGCTCCTACGAGCAGTACTTC. It is translated as CASSLDWDSSYEQYF.

In this sample, this clonotype turned up many times. The V call is TRBV5-1, the J call TRBJ2-5, with 9 bases that match TRBD2. V lost 0 bases and J lost 5; bases outside the gene matches: 14. CDR1 and CDR2 from the germline V gene are SGHRS and YFSETQ. This CDR3 is 18 amino acids long. The chain's CDR3 is CASSLARYSVAGEETQYF. Written as DNA, the CDR3 is TGCGCCAGCAGCTTGGCGAGATACTCGGTAGCGGGAGAGGAGACCCAGTACTTC.

CDR3 DNA: TGTGCCAGCGGACAAATGGGGACTGAAGCTTTCTTT. Translation gives CASGQMGTEAFF. The V and J genes are TRBV27 and TRBJ1-1; perhaps TRBD1 as D (5 bases). The CDR3 is 12 amino acids. Trimming removed 8 bases from V and 5 bases from J, with 12 bases in between. Germline V lookup: CDR1 MNHEY, CDR2 SMNVEV (reference sequence).

The chain recombines TRBV28 with TRBJ2-3; 7 bases are shared with TRBD2. V trimming: 8 bases; J trimming: 4 bases; junction bases outside the gene matches: 3. CDR1 is MDHEN, CDR2 SYDVKM, per germline. The CDR3 covers 12 residues. The CDR3 DNA reads TGTGCCAGCGGGGGGGGTCCAGATACGCAGTATTTT. Protein sequence: CASGGGPDTQYF. Full variable domain (rest looked up from reference TRBV28 and TRBJ2-3): DVKVTQSSRYLVKRTGEKVFLECVQDMDHENMFWYRQDPGLGLRLIYFSYDVKMKEKGDIPEGYSVSREKKERFSLILESASTNQTSMYLCASGGGPDTQYFGPGTRLTVL.

This clonotype was counted a few times. The chain employs TRBV5-1 and TRBJ2-7; D not certain. This CDR3 comprises 12 residues. Per the germline V gene, CDR1 is SGHRS and CDR2 is YFSETQ. The V end was cut by 4 bases, the J end by 6 bases, with 11 bases between. The CDR3 nucleotides read TGCGCCAGCAGCGCCCTAGTTGGCGAGCAGTACTTC. Translating gives CASSALVGEQYF.

This clonotype was recorded a few times. The chain recombines TRBV11-1 with TRBJ2-1; TRBD2 might be the D (6 bases). The CDR3 contains 15 residues. Trimming took 2 bases from V and 9 from J, leaving 17 bases between them. The V gene's germline CDR1 is SGHAT and CDR2 FQDESV (reference sequence). Here the CDR3 DNA reads TGTGCCAGCAGCTTATTTCCCCGGGAGAGGGGTGAGCAGTTCTTC. Amino acids: CASSLFPRERGEQFF.

The V and J genes are TRBV7-2 and TRBJ2-1; no reliable D call. This CDR3 is 11 amino acids long. Germline V gene data show CDR1 as SGHTA and CDR2 as FQGNSA. The V and J ends lost 5 bases and 7 bases respectively, with 6 bases between them. CDR3: CASSDDNEQFF. CDR3 DNA: TGTGCCAGCAGCGACGATAATGAGCAGTTCTTC.

The chain combines TRBV3-1 with TRBJ1-2; the D gene is possibly TRBD1 (5 bases). The CDR3 runs 16 residues. Germline CDR1 and CDR2: LGHDT and YNNKEL (reference sequence). V lost 6 bases and J lost 0, with 17 bases in between. Here the CDR3 reads CASSSTRDPANYGYTF. Here the CDR3 DNA reads TGTGCCAGCAGTTCCACACGGGACCCTGCTAACTATGGCTACACCTTC.

A few counts support this clonotype. This chain links TRBV4-1 with TRBJ1-6; D gene uncertain. Between the trimmed V and J ends, which lost 1 base and 7 bases, there was a span of 14 bases. Germline loops: CDR1 MGHRA, CDR2 YSYEKL. This CDR3 spans 16 amino acids. CDR3 sequence: CASSQGAGLRNSPLHF. As DNA, the CDR3 is TGCGCCAGCAGCCAAGGGGCAGGTCTACGAAATTCACCCCTCCACTTT.

This clonotype was seen ten or more times. This rearrangement joins TRBV12-3 or TRBV12-4 to TRBJ2-1; D is undetermined. This CDR3 has 16 residues. Trimming pared 5 bases from V and 3 bases from J, leaving 17 bases between. CDR3 sequence: CASSPGLGRIYNEQFF. The CDR3 DNA sequence: TGTGCCAGCAGTCCTGGTCTGGGCAGAATCTACAATGAGCAGTTCTTC.

This clonotype showed up many times. The chain combines TRBV11-2 with TRBJ2-4, with 11 bases that match TRBD2. V was pared by 6 bases and J by 13 bases, with 5 bases of the junction left unmatched. Germline V gene data show CDR1 as SGHAT and CDR2 as FQNNGV. There are 12 residues in the CDR3. DNA of the CDR3: TGTGCCAGCAGTCTAGGGACTAGCGGACAGTACTTC. This encodes CASSLGTSGQYF.